These 14 T cell receptor beta chains were sequenced from one sample in a study of cytomegalovirus exposure and HLA in healthy donors. Amplification used 60 Vbeta primers and 13 Jbeta primers. Data came from immunoSEQ multiplex PCR; TCRdb stores just in-frame clones and leaves some out. The sample yields 110,000 or so clones, roughly 80% seen once. The sequenced sample was PBMCs. Source of these receptors: a young man in good health and CMV-seropositive.

This sequence joins TRBV30 and TRBJ1-2, with D possibly matching TRBD1 (6 bases). The CDR3 totals 15 residues. V shed 1 base and J shed 4 bases, with 16 bases lying between them. Germline assignment: CDR1 GTSNPN and CDR2 SVGIG (reference sequence). The CDR3 DNA sequence: TGTGCCTGGAGTGAGGGCAGGGGACGGAGCTATGGCTACACCTTC. This gives the protein CAWSEGRGRSYGYTF.

This clone was seen a single time. V is TRBV4-2 and J is TRBJ1-6, with D unclear. This CDR3 comprises 15 residues. Germline CDR1 is LGHNA and CDR2 is YNFKEQ. Trimming took 0 bases from V and 9 from J, leaving 12 bases between them. CDR3 loop: CASSQEEGESSPLHF. In nucleotides, the CDR3 is TGTGCCAGCAGCCAAGAAGAGGGAGAGAGTTCACCCCTCCACTTT.

This chain links TRBV29-1 with TRBJ1-2, with 7 nucleotides matching TRBD1. Trimming cost V 8 bases and J 3 bases; bases outside gene matches: 6. The V gene's germline CDR1 is SQVTM and CDR2 ANQGSEA. The CDR3 is made up of 12 amino acids. The CDR3 protein is CSTHRGDYGYTF. Here the CDR3 DNA reads TGCAGCACCCACAGGGGCGACTATGGCTACACCTTC.

V and J are TRBV6-6 and TRBJ2-1; 8 bases agree with TRBD1. Trimming at V came to 11 bases and at J to 6 bases, leaving 9 bases not matched to a gene. Looked up from germline, CDR1 is MNHNY and CDR2 is SVGAGI (reference sequence). CDR3 length: 13 residues. The CDR3 DNA reads TGTGCCGGAGGGACAGGTCTTCCCAATGAGCAGTTCTTC. It specifies CAGGTGLPNEQFF.

The count of this clone is one. The gene calls are TRBV10-1 and TRBJ2-5; TRBD1 aligns across 9 bases. The CDR3 is 15 amino acids. Germline lookup yields CDR1 WNHNN and CDR2 SYGVQD (reference sequence). V dropped 6 bases and J dropped 5; count of bases not matched to a gene: 10. The CDR3 DNA sequence: TGCGCCAGCAGCGGTGCGGGACAGGGTGAGGAGACCCAGTACTTC. This codes for CASSGAGQGEETQYF.

V is TRBV7-3 and J is TRBJ1-5; no reliable D call. Germline lookup yields CDR1 SGHTA and CDR2 FQGTGA. The CDR3 is made up of 12 amino acids. The germline V and J ends were trimmed by 6 bases and 2 bases, with 5 bases remaining between them. The CDR3 protein is CASRSGNQPQHF. The DNA of the CDR3 is TGTGCCAGCAGGTCCGGCAATCAGCCCCAGCATTTT.

The chain has TRBV2 and TRBJ2-5; D might be TRBD2 (6 bases). The germline CDR1 and CDR2 sequences are SNHLY and FYNNEI. Trimming took 1 base from V and 5 from J, leaving 14 bases between them. This CDR3 has 15 residues. CDR3 sequence (DNA): TGTGCCAGCAGTGAAGGGCGGGGTCGGTTGGAGACCCAGTACTTC. As protein: CASSEGRGRLETQYF.

The rearrangement joins TRBV15 to TRBJ2-1, with D maybe TRBD2 (6 bases). V shed 0 bases and J shed 2 bases, with 17 bases lying between them. The CDR3 has 18 residues. Germline-derived CDR1 and CDR2 are LNHNV and YYDKDF (reference sequence). The CDR3 region is CATSRDPPGLATYNEQFF. As DNA, the CDR3 is TGTGCCACCAGCAGAGATCCCCCCGGGCTAGCGACCTACAATGAGCAGTTCTTC.

This clone has only a few counts. The rearrangement joins TRBV28 to TRBJ1-5; a possible D gene is TRBD1 (5 bases). The V end was cut by 3 bases, the J end by 7 bases, with 10 bases between. The germline V gene encodes CDR1 MDHEN and CDR2 SYDVKM. This CDR3 is 13 amino acids long. CDR3 protein: CASSFQGLQPQHF. Written as DNA, the CDR3 is TGTGCCAGCAGTTTCCAGGGTTTACAGCCCCAGCATTTT.

The chain carries TRBV5-1 and TRBJ2-2; TRBD1 is a possible D gene (8 bases). This CDR3 has 16 residues. Trimming removed 4 bases from V and 2 bases from J, with 15 bases in between. Germline CDR1 and CDR2: SGHRS and YFSETQ. CDR3 sequence: CASSVTGGGNTGELFF. The CDR3 coding sequence is TGCGCCAGCAGCGTAACAGGGGGGGGAAACACCGGGGAGCTGTTTTTT.

This clone was seen once. The chain couples TRBV5-1 to TRBJ2-1, with 13 bases lining up with TRBD2. J lost 6 bases, V lost 4 bases, and 10 bases had no gene match. The CDR3 has 17 residues. CDR1 and CDR2 from the germline V gene are SGHRS and YFSETQ. The CDR3 DNA sequence: TGCGCCAGCAGCCCAGGACTAGCGGGGGACCTAGGCAATGAGCAGTTCTTC. Its translation is CASSPGLAGDLGNEQFF.

A single count supports this clone. Here the CDR3 reads CASSGLGEVKLFF. The CDR3 DNA reads TGTGCCAGCAGCGGCCTGGGGGAGGTAAAACTGTTTTTT. This chain connects TRBV5-6 to TRBJ1-4; perhaps TRBD1 as D (5 bases). This CDR3 has 13 amino acids. CDR1 and CDR2 from the germline V gene are SGHDT and YYEEEE. Trimming stripped 4 bases from V and 10 bases from J, with 14 bases between. The whole variable domain, remainder taken from reference TRBV5-6 and TRBJ1-4, is DAGVTQSPTHLIKTRGQQVTLRCSPKSGHDTVSWYQQALGQGPQFIFQYYEEEERQRGNFPDRFSGHQFPNYSSELNVNALLLGDSALYLCASSGLGEVKLFFGSGTQLSVL.

The chain joins TRBV28 to TRBJ1-6; a weak D match, TRBD1 (5 bases). V lost 6 bases to trimming and J lost 7 bases, with 13 bases between them. This CDR3 is built from 14 residues. Germline values: CDR1 MDHEN, CDR2 SYDVKM. The CDR3 spells CASSLRGLNSPLHF. CDR3 coding DNA: TGTGCCAGCAGCTTGCGGGGGTTAAATTCACCCCTCCACTTT.

Comments on this clone: The identical CDR3 is also encoded by other nucleotide sequences in the sample. The genes are TRBV6-5 and TRBJ1-6; 7 bases line up with TRBD1. This CDR3 is 14 amino acids long. Germline lookup yields CDR1 MNHEY and CDR2 SVGAGI. V dropped 4 bases and J dropped 6; count of bases not matched to a gene: 3. The CDR3: CASSSGTVNSPLHF. CDR3 in DNA: TGTGCCAGCAGTTCCGGGACAGTTAATTCACCCCTCCACTTT.